The rows below give T cell receptor beta chains drawn from one sample of a study. TCRdb fed the RT-PCR reads into MiXCR, producing one record per CDR3 protein. The table includes about 680,000 distinct CDR3 sequences, more than 13% detected once. Sequencing was carried out using memory CD4+ T cells from blood. The receptor set was obtained from a female donor in good health, serving as a healthy control. The CDR3 runs from the conserved cysteine through the conserved F or W. A D gene is named only where the DNA matches it firmly. Not every row has a clone size; where given, it reads once, few, many or a size class.

abundance: many; v_gene: TRBV9; j_gene: TRBJ2-7; d_gene: -; CDR3nt: TGTGCCAGCAGCGCCGGTTGGGTACCCTACGAGCAGTACTTC; CDR3aa: CASSAGWVPYEQYF
abundance: many; v_gene: TRBV6-5; j_gene: TRBJ1-2; d_gene: -; CDR3nt: TGTGCCAGCTCCCCGGGACTGAGCTATGGCTACACCTTC; CDR3aa: CASSPGLSYGYTF
abundance: -; v_gene: TRBV5-1; j_gene: TRBJ2-6; d_gene: -; CDR3nt: TGCGCCAGCAATTCGCCATCTGGGGCCAACGTCCTGACTTTC; CDR3aa: CASNSPSGANVLTF
abundance: -; v_gene: TRBV7-3; j_gene: TRBJ2-1; d_gene: TRBD2; CDR3nt: TGTGCCAGCAGTGGTACTAGCGGGACTTTCGGCAATGAGCAGTTCTTC; CDR3aa: CASSGTSGTFGNEQFF
abundance: -; v_gene: TRBV20-1; j_gene: TRBJ2-5; d_gene: -; CDR3nt: TGCAGTGCTAGGTGGCGGGCCCGGCGAGAGACCCAGTACTTC; CDR3aa: CSARWRARRETQYF
abundance: -; v_gene: TRBV7-6; j_gene: TRBJ1-5; d_gene: TRBD1; CDR3nt: TGTGCCAGCAGCTTAATGTCAGGGGGGAATCAGCCCCAGCATTTT; CDR3aa: CASSLMSGGNQPQHF
abundance: -; v_gene: TRBV15; j_gene: TRBJ1-1; d_gene: -; CDR3nt: TGTGCCACCAGCAGAGTATTGGGGGTCACTGAAGCTTTCTTT; CDR3aa: CATSRVLGVTEAFF
abundance: -; v_gene: TRBV5-4; j_gene: TRBJ1-1; d_gene: TRBD1; CDR3nt: TGTGCCAGCAGCCAACGTAACAGGGGCCTGAACACTGAAGCTTTCTTT; CDR3aa: CASSQRNRGLNTEAFF
abundance: few; v_gene: TRBV6-2/TRBV6-3; j_gene: TRBJ2-1; d_gene: TRBD2; CDR3nt: TGTGCCAGCAGCACGATCCGTGAAACTAGCGGGGGGGCGTCGCAGTACAATGAGCAGTTCTTC; CDR3aa: CASSTIRETSGGASQYNEQFF
abundance: -; v_gene: TRBV7-9; j_gene: TRBJ2-7; d_gene: -; CDR3nt: TGTGCCAGCAGCACCGACAGGTCGACCTACGAGCAGTACTTC; CDR3aa: CASSTDRSTYEQYF
abundance: -; v_gene: TRBV9; j_gene: TRBJ2-2; d_gene: -; CDR3nt: TGTGCCAGCGCCAACATCAACACCGGGGAGCTGTTTTTT; CDR3aa: CASANINTGELFF
abundance: -; v_gene: TRBV20-1; j_gene: TRBJ1-6; d_gene: -; CDR3nt: TGCAGTGCTGGGAAGTCGCGGAACTTTTTAAATAATTCACCCCTCCACTTT; CDR3aa: CSAGKSRNFLNNSPLHF
abundance: -; v_gene: TRBV20-1; j_gene: TRBJ1-2; d_gene: -; CDR3nt: TGCAGTGTTCCGACGGACACTAACTATGGCTACACCTTC; CDR3aa: CSVPTDTNYGYTF
abundance: few; v_gene: TRBV12-3/TRBV12-4; j_gene: TRBJ2-7; d_gene: -; CDR3nt: TGTGCCAGCAGTTTAGCGCTAGGGCGGGGGACATACGAGCAGTACTTC; CDR3aa: CASSLALGRGTYEQYF